The T cell receptor beta chain described here comes from a study of metastatic and nonmetastatic thyroid tumors. The CDR3 contains 17 residues. Germline loops: CDR1 LNHDA, CDR2 SQIVND (reference sequence). J was trimmed by 7 bases and V by 3 bases; bases with no gene match: 13. This clone was seen at least ten times. Thyroid surgery had not been preceded by any treatment in any patient. TCRdb re-called the PCR reads through MiXCR. The data show around 19,000 clones, nearly 25% seen once. This TCR was recovered from a female donor with papillary thyroid cancer or a benign thyroid nodule (not recorded which). Some clones in this sample may be carry-over from other donors' samples. The rearrangement links TRBV19 to TRBJ1-5; 9 bases are a match to TRBD1. Sequencing was done on a sample of tumor tissue. The CDR3 coding sequence is TGTGCCAGTAGTATCAACCTCCCGGGACAGGGAGACCAGCCCCAGCATTTT. Translated, it gives CASSINLPGQGDQPQHF.